The following is a T cell receptor beta chain sequence with its context. This clonotype has ten or more counts. Its antigen is still unknown. Base qualities are not at hand, and no much larger clone is one base apart. Library construction relied on RT-PCR. Sequencing was performed on an Illumina HiSeq 2500. The raw public data were reprocessed by TCRdb itself: fastp quality trimming at Q25, MiXCR clonotype calling, in-frame beta chains only. Each CDR3 protein appears once, grouped with its most common genes and DNA. The sample data list around 580,000 distinct CDR3 sequences, and about 11% of these were observed just once. The top ten hold about a tenth of the sample. Via the germline V gene, CDR1 is SGHRS and CDR2 YFSETQ. Including cysteine and phenylalanine, the CDR3 has 13 amino acids. Only CDR3 DNA remains: 39 bases, in frame from the first base. Between the V and J ends, shortened by 7 bases and 6 bases respectively, the junction contains 16 bases.

The data are from a study of response to subunit inactivated influenza vaccine (dated by TCRdb to the late 2010s). For context, the study as a whole: Deep quantitative profiling of the T cell receptor repertoire was used in the study to follow responses to a trivalent subunit inactivated influenza vaccine. On the study overall, not on this receptor specifically: The authors suggested that each seasonal influenza vaccination may recruit only a limited number of new T cells.

This sequence uses TRBV5-1 and TRBJ1-2, with a tentative D gene TRBD1 over 5 matching bases. The material was PBMCs from blood, obtained on the day of vaccination. This receptor was taken from a man aged 50-60 years who received an inactivated influenza vaccine. Donor details come from another sample of the same person, matched by shared clones. The CDR3: CASAPGPSNGYTF. The sequence in DNA is TGCGCCAGCGCACCGGGACCATCAAATGGCTACACCTTC. The CDR3, completed at both ends by the reference TRBV5-1 and TRBJ1-2 genes, gives the full variable domain KAGVTQTPRYLIKTRGQQVTLSCSPISGHRSVSWYQQTPGQGLQFLFEYFSETQRNKGNFPGRFSGRQFSNSRSEMNVSTLELGDSALYLCASAPGPSNGYTFGSGTRLTVV.